A selection of T cell receptor beta chains follows, all from one sample in a study of beta chain features in type 1 diabetes. The repertoire was sequenced with immunoSEQ multiplex PCR; TCRdb's copy has only in-frame clones and lacks some. The table shows over 120,000 clones, with roughly 10% occurring only once. The sequenced sample consisted of naive CD4+ T cells from blood. The receptors here all came from a man aged 18 to 29 in good health. CDR3s include the opening cysteine and the closing phenylalanine or tryptophan. D genes are given only for firm matches. Size tells how often a clone was seen (once, few, many) or the class of an expanded clone, and some rows leave it out.

CDR3,DNA,J,D,size,V
CASSDQGKDTEAFF,TGTGCCAGCAGTGATCAGGGGAAGGACACTGAAGCTTTCTTT,TRBJ1-1,NA,few,TRBV2
CASSSGLWALDF,TGTGCCAGCAGTTCGGGACTGTGGGCGTTGGATTTT,TRBJ2-3,NA,NA,TRBV27
CASSFTQGWNEQFF,TGTGCCAGCAGCTTTACACAGGGCTGGAATGAGCAGTTCTTC,TRBJ2-1,NA,once,TRBV11-2
CASGARDRGRSYGYTF,TGTGCCAGCGGCGCGAGGGACAGGGGCCGGAGCTATGGCTACACCTTC,TRBJ1-2,TRBD1,NA,TRBV2
CASSSPGTGFEQYF,TGTGCCAGCAGCTCACCCGGGACAGGGTTCGAGCAGTACTTC,TRBJ2-7,TRBD1,NA,TRBV7-2
CASSPGTSVHEQYF,TGCGCCAGCAGCCCTGGGACTAGCGTCCACGAGCAGTACTTC,TRBJ2-7,TRBD2,NA,TRBV5-1
CASSLTGGFQYF,TGTGCCAGCAGCTTGACAGGGGGATTCCAGTACTTC,TRBJ2-5,TRBD1,few,TRBV5-6
CASRKQGVGTEAFF,TGTGCCAGCAGAAAACAGGGGGTGGGCACTGAAGCTTTCTTT,TRBJ1-1,TRBD1,NA,TRBV2
CASSSRGLNTGELFF,TGTGCCAGCAGCTCCAGGGGGCTAAACACCGGGGAGCTGTTTTTT,TRBJ2-2,TRBD1,few,TRBV7-8
CASSLALAGGQNEQFF,TGTGCCAGCAGCTTAGCTCTAGCGGGGGGGCAGAATGAGCAGTTCTTC,TRBJ2-1,TRBD2,few,TRBV7-6
CASSHMTGASYGYTF,TGTGCCAGCAGTCATATGACAGGGGCGAGCTATGGCTACACCTTC,TRBJ1-2,TRBD1,few,TRBV6-5
CASSVGVLAGGKNIQYF,TGTGCCAGCAGCGTAGGGGTCCTAGCGGGGGGCAAAAACATTCAGTACTTC,TRBJ2-4,TRBD2,few,TRBV9
CASSKRFRTATNEKLFF,TGTGCCAGCAGCAAGCGTTTTAGGACAGCAACTAATGAAAAACTGTTTTTT,TRBJ1-4,NA,NA,TRBV21-1
CASSLAVSGGDEQYF,TGTGCCAGCAGCTTAGCGGTATCGGGGGGGGACGAGCAGTACTTC,TRBJ2-7,TRBD2,few,TRBV7-2
CASSTSGNTEAFF,TGTGCCAGTAGTACCTCAGGAAACACTGAAGCTTTCTTT,TRBJ1-1,NA,few,TRBV19
CASSLGTTVDTQYF,TGTGCCAGCAGCTTAGGGACTACCGTAGATACGCAGTATTTT,TRBJ2-3,NA,few,TRBV11-2
CASSPRVRTPFNEQFF,TGTGCCAGCAGTCCCAGGGTCCGGACCCCGTTCAATGAGCAGTTCTTC,TRBJ2-1,NA,many,TRBV5-8
CASNTGVISGNTIYF,TGTGCCAGCAACACCGGGGTAATCTCTGGAAACACCATATATTTT,TRBJ1-3,NA,NA,TRBV9
CATSRDPPSGSGNTIYF,TGTGCCACCAGCAGAGACCCCCCATCGGGGTCTGGAAACACCATATATTTT,TRBJ1-3,NA,few,TRBV15
CAWTNRFTDTQYF,TGTGCCTGGACCAACCGGTTCACAGATACGCAGTATTTT,TRBJ2-3,NA,few,TRBV30
CASSTTGGPYEQYF,TGTGCCAGCAGCACGACAGGGGGCCCCTACGAGCAGTACTTC,TRBJ2-7,TRBD1,few,TRBV27
CASSDSLRQGGYTF,TGCGCCAGCAGCGACAGCCTCAGACAGGGTGGCTACACCTTC,TRBJ1-2,TRBD1,many,TRBV4-3
CASSWDTTNEKLFF,TGTGCCAGCAGTTGGGACACCACTAATGAAAAACTGTTTTTT,TRBJ1-4,NA,NA,TRBV25-1
CASSYSRTATYEQYF,TGTGCCAGCAGTTACTCGAGGACAGCTACCTACGAGCAGTACTTC,TRBJ2-7,NA,NA,TRBV6-5
CASSQGGIASPLHF,TGTGCCAGCAGCCAAGGCGGAATAGCGTCACCCCTCCACTTT,TRBJ1-6,NA,few,TRBV14
CASSERPGEQYF,TGTGCCAGCAGTGAGAGGCCTGGCGAGCAGTACTTC,TRBJ2-7,NA,NA,TRBV28
CASSPPTSPGVQFF,TGTGCCAGCTCACCACCGACTAGTCCAGGAGTGCAGTTCTTC,TRBJ2-1,NA,few,TRBV18
CASSFGGEETQYF,TGTGCCAGCAGCTTCGGGGGGGAAGAGACCCAGTACTTC,TRBJ2-5,TRBD2,once,TRBV7-8
CASSHADRGDEQFF,TGTGCCAGCAGCCACGCGGACAGGGGCGATGAGCAGTTCTTC,TRBJ2-1,TRBD1,NA,TRBV4-2
CASSMGQGARELFF,TGTGCCAGCAGCATGGGACAGGGGGCGAGGGAGCTGTTTTTT,TRBJ2-2,TRBD1,few,TRBV7-7
CASSITGGAGDTEAFF,TGCGCCAGCAGCATAACAGGGGGCGCCGGGGACACTGAAGCTTTCTTT,TRBJ1-1,TRBD1,few,TRBV5-1
CASSKFAFGGGNQPQHF,TGCGCCAGCAGCAAGTTCGCCTTCGGGGGTGGCAATCAGCCCCAGCATTTT,TRBJ1-5,NA,few,TRBV4-1
CASSLAAGVYNSPLHF,TGTGCCAGCAGCTTAGCAGCGGGGGTCTATAATTCACCCCTCCACTTT,TRBJ1-6,NA,few,TRBV7-6
CASSQEGANSPLHF,TGCGCCAGCAGCCAAGAGGGGGCCAATTCACCCCTCCACTTT,TRBJ1-6,NA,NA,TRBV4-1
CASSEGQGPREQYF,TGTGCCAGCAGCGAAGGACAGGGACCGCGGGAGCAGTACTTC,TRBJ2-7,TRBD1,few,TRBV14
CASSETGGAINEQFF,TGTGCCAGCAGTGAAACAGGGGGAGCTATCAATGAGCAGTTCTTC,TRBJ2-1,TRBD1,few,TRBV7-3
CASTGTAIGELFF,TGTGCCAGCACCGGGACAGCGATCGGGGAGCTGTTTTTT,TRBJ2-2,TRBD1,NA,TRBV7-9
CSVDLRGGYGYTF,TGCAGCGTTGACCTGCGGGGTGGCTATGGCTACACCTTC,TRBJ1-2,NA,many,TRBV29-1
CASSQDPTGDTEAFF,TGCGCCAGCAGCCAAGACCCGACAGGCGACACTGAAGCTTTCTTT,TRBJ1-1,NA,few,TRBV4-3
CASSLEQGGQPQHF,TGTGCCAGCAGTTTAGAGCAAGGAGGTCAGCCCCAGCATTTT,TRBJ1-5,NA,few,TRBV28
CASSHIGLTDTQYF,TGTGCCAGCAGCCATATCGGGTTAACAGATACGCAGTATTTT,TRBJ2-3,NA,NA,TRBV14
CASSENTGGNQPQHF,TGTGCCAGTAGTGAGAATACAGGGGGCAATCAGCCCCAGCATTTT,TRBJ1-5,TRBD1,few,TRBV19
CAWRGTVQETQYF,TGTGCCTGGAGGGGGACAGTCCAAGAGACCCAGTACTTC,TRBJ2-5,TRBD1,few,TRBV30
CASSVSTGTGEPQHF,TGTGCCAGCAGCGTCTCCACCGGGACAGGGGAGCCCCAGCATTTT,TRBJ1-5,TRBD1,NA,TRBV9
CASSPPGVYGYTF,TGTGCCAGCAGTCCCCCGGGGGTCTATGGCTACACCTTC,TRBJ1-2,NA,NA,TRBV28
CASSQVDRGQSGYTF,TGCGCCAGCAGCCAAGTCGACAGGGGGCAAAGTGGCTACACCTTC,TRBJ1-2,TRBD1,NA,TRBV4-3
CASRETSGVADTQYF,TGTGCCAGCAGGGAGACTAGCGGGGTGGCAGATACGCAGTATTTT,TRBJ2-3,TRBD2,few,TRBV6-6
CSGRHTPGQNTDTQYF,TGCAGCGGGCGACATACCCCGGGACAGAACACAGATACGCAGTATTTT,TRBJ2-3,TRBD1,few,TRBV29-1